This T cell receptor beta chain was retrieved from a study of blood T cell repertoires in COVID-19 (dated by TCRdb to 2020 to 2022). Regarding the study in general: The collaborator samples originated in the United States, Italy and Spain and spanned the acute and convalescent phases of COVID-19. The prospective study material was composed of cDNA or gDNA derived from T cells, B-cell-depleted T cells, or PBMCs. Deeply sampled blood TCRbeta repertoires from subjects exposed to, actively infected with, or recovered from COVID-19 were included in the dataset. The repertoires were made available in a free public database intended to serve as a resource for research on the immune response to SARS-CoV-2. The samples were drawn from two sources: the first 160 participants of the ongoing ImmuneRACE study, and 1,254 subjects contributed by 6 global collaborators. The sample metadata nearly always contained a de-identified subject ID, COVID-19 status, age in years and sex. Where available, HLA class I and class II types were obtained from metadata supplied by the sample provider rather than from assay-based typing.

TCRbeta CDR3 regions were amplified from genomic DNA using the immunoSEQ Assay, a bias-controlled multiplex PCR. Under the source paper's analysis protocol: Nucleated cell counts per sample were estimated from amplification of reference gene primers within the assay. Sequence reads were collapsed and filtered to measure the absolute abundance of every unique TCRbeta CDR3 rearrangement. For each sample, productive Simpson clonality was calculated as the square root of Simpson's diversity index over productive rearrangements. This is the immuneACCESS table as TCRdb keeps it, with only in-frame sequences that have V and J called. A part of the clones is gone; compared with another copy, unresolved V genes explain less than half, and the rest is unexplained. V and J calls and clone size come straight from that table; D and trimming were deduced from the DNA. The sample table shows about 670,000 clones, and 70% to 90% are seen once. In total, the top ten clones hold approximately 0.25% of the sample.

Concerning this clone: The clone's antigen remains unknown. There are no base qualities to consult, and no much larger clone falls within one base.

Each collaborating institution followed its own protocols to collect whole blood in K2EDTA tubes. For TCRbeta analysis, collaborators shipped samples in one of three forms: frozen whole blood, isolated PBMCs, or DNA extracted from either of those sample types. Findings and caveats that apply to the study as a whole: How much clinical and demographic metadata was included differed by source and by participant, and the metadata was provided uncurated.

The source material was peripheral blood. The receptor comes from a young woman with acute or convalescent COVID-19.

The CDR3 region: CASSPEPYSYGYTF. The DNA reads as follows: TGCGCCAGCAGCCCCGAGCCCTATTCATATGGCTACACCTTC. This sequence uses TRBV5-1 and TRBJ1-2, with the D gene not clear enough to name. V sheds 4 bases and J sheds 5 bases, leaving 15 bases between their ends. The germline V gene supplies CDR1 SGHRS and CDR2 YFSETQ. Inclusive of the bounding cysteine and phenylalanine, the CDR3 is 14 residues long. The CDR3 DNA has 42 bases and is translated from base 1.